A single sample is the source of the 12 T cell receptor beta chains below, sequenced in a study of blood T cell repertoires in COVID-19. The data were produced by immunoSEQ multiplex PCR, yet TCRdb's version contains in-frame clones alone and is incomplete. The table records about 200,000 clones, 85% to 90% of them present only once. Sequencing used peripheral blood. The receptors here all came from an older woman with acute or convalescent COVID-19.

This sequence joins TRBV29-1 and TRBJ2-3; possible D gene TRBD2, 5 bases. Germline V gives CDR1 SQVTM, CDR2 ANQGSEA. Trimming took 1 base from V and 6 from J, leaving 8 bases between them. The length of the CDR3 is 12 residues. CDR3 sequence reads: CSVEGGVDTQYF. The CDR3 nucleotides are TGCAGCGTTGAAGGGGGAGTGGATACGCAGTATTTT.

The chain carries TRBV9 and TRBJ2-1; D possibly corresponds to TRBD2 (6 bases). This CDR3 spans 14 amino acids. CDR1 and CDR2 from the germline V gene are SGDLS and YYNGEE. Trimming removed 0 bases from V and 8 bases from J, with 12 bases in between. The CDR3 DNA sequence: TGTGCCAGCAGCGTAGCAACTAGCCGCGATGAGCAGTTCTTC. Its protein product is CASSVATSRDEQFF.

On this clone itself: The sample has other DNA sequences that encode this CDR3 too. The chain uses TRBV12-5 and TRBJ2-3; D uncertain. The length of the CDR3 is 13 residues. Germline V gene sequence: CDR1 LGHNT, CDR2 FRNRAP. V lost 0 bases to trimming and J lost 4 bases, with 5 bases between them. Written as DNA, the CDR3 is TGTGCTAGTGGTTTGGTAGGAGCAGATACGCAGTATTTT. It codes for CASGLVGADTQYF.

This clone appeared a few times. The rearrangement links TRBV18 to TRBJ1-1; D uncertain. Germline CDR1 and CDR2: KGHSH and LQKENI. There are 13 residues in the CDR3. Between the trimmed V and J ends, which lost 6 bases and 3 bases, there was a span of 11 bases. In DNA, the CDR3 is TGTGCCAGCTCCCTCGGGTTGGACACTGAAGCTTTCTTT. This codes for CASSLGLDTEAFF.

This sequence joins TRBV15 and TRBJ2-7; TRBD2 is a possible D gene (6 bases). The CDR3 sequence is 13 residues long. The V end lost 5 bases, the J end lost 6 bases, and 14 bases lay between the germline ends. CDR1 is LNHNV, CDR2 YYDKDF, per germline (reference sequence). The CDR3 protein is CATSERLVSEQYF. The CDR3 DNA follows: TGTGCCACCAGCGAGAGACTAGTTTCCGAGCAGTACTTC.

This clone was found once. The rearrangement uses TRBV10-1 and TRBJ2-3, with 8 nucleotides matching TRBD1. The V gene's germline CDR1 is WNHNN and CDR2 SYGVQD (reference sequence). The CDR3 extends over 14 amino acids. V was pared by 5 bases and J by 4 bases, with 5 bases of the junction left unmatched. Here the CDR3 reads CASSWTGSADTQYF. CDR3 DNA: TGCGCCAGCAGTTGGACAGGGTCGGCAGATACGCAGTATTTT.

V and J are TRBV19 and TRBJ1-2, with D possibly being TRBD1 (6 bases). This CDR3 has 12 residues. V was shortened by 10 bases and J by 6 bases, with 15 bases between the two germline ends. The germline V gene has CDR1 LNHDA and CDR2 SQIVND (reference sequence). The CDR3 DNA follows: TGTGCCATCAGGGGCCCAACGGATGGCTACACCTTC. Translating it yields CAIRGPTDGYTF.

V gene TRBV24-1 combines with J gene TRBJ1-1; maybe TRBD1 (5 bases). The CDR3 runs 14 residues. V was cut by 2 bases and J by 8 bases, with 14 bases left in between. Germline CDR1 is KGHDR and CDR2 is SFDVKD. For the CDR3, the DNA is TGTGCCACCAGTGATTCGGGGAGGGGAGGCGAAGCTTTCTTT. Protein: CATSDSGRGGEAFF.

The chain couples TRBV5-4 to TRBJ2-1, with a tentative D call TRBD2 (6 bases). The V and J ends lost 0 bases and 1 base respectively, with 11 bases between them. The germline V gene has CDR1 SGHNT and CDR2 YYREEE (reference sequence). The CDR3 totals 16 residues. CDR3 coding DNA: TGTGCCAGCAGCTTGGAGGCGGGGAGATCCTACAATGAGCAGTTCTTC. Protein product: CASSLEAGRSYNEQFF.

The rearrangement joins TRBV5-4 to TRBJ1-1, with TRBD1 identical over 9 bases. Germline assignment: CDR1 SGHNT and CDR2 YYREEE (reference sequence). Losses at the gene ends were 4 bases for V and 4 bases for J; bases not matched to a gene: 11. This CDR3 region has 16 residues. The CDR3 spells CASSGGTGLWGTEAFF. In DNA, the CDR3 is TGTGCCAGCAGCGGTGGGACAGGGCTTTGGGGCACTGAAGCTTTCTTT.

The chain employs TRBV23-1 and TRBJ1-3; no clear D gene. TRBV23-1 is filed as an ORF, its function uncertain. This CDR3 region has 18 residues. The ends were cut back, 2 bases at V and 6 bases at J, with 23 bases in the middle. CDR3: CASSQRPLETRVENTIYF. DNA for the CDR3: TGCGCCAGCAGTCAACGCCCTTTGGAGACGAGAGTTGAAAACACCATATATTTT.

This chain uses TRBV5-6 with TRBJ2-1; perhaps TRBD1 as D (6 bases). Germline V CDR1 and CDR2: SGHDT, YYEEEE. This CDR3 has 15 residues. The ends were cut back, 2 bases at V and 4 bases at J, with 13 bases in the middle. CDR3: CASSFRLGAYNEQFF. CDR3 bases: TGTGCCAGCAGCTTCCGACTGGGGGCGTACAATGAGCAGTTCTTC.